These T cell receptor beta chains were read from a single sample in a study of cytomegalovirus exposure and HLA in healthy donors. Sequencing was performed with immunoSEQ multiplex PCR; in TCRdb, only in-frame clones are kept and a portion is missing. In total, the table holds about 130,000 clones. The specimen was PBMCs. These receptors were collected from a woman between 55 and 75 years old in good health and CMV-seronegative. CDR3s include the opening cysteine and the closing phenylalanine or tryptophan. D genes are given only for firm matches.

TGTGCCAGCACCTGGGCCACCTCTGAAGCTTTCTTT	CASTWATSEAFF	.	TRBJ1-1	TRBV6-1
TGTGCCAGCAGTTACGGGTCGGGGATGAACACTGAAGCTTTCTTT	CASSYGSGMNTEAFF	.	TRBJ1-1	TRBV6-5
TGCAGCGTTGTACCGGGAATAAAAAACATTCAGTACTTC	CSVVPGIKNIQYF	.	TRBJ2-4	TRBV29-1
TGTGCCAGCAGTCAGGCCGCGGGGAGTGAGCAGTACTTC	CASSQAAGSEQYF	.	TRBJ2-7	TRBV28
TGTGCCAGCAGCGTAGGGGCAGGGTACTCCGAGCAGTACTTC	CASSVGAGYSEQYF	.	TRBJ2-7	TRBV9
TGTGCCATACATGGGACTAGCGGAACGAACACCGGGGAGCTGTTTTTT	CAIHGTSGTNTGELFF	TRBD2	TRBJ2-2	TRBV10-3
TGTGCCAGTAGTATTGCGGGGAGCACAGATACGCAGTATTTT	CASSIAGSTDTQYF	.	TRBJ2-3	TRBV19
TGTGCCAGCAGAGGGACACCCTGGGACGGGGAGCTGTTTTTT	CASRGTPWDGELFF	.	TRBJ2-2	TRBV6-4
TGTGCCAGCAGCGAGATCGGTCTAGCCAAAAACATTCAGTACTTC	CASSEIGLAKNIQYF	.	TRBJ2-4	TRBV7-9
TGCGCCAGCAGCCAAAACCCGGGACAGGTATTAGAGACCCAGTACTTC	CASSQNPGQVLETQYF	TRBD1	TRBJ2-5	TRBV5-1
TGTGCCAGTTCTGGACAGGGCTATGGCTACACCTTC	CASSGQGYGYTF	TRBD1	TRBJ1-2	TRBV19
TGCGCCAGCAGTGAGAAGAGACAGCTACCAGGTGGCTACACCTTC	CASSEKRQLPGGYTF	.	TRBJ1-2	TRBV10-1
TGTGCCAGCAGTGCTATGGGACAGTTTGATCAGCCCCAGCATTTT	CASSAMGQFDQPQHF	TRBD1	TRBJ1-5	TRBV28
TGCAGCGTTGATTCAGGGGGTCCTATAACGCAGTATTTT	CSVDSGGPITQYF	TRBD1	TRBJ2-3	TRBV29-1
TGTGCCAGCAGTGACCCGACAGGGGGCGTTGACAATCAGCCCCAGCATTTT	CASSDPTGGVDNQPQHF	TRBD1	TRBJ1-5	TRBV6-1
TGTGCCAGCAGCCAAGGTCTCAATCGCGTCATTTCCGGGGAGCTGTTTTTT	CASSQGLNRVISGELFF	.	TRBJ2-2	TRBV4-2
TGTGCCAGTAGTATGGTCCAGGGGAGGGATGGCTACACCTTC	CASSMVQGRDGYTF	.	TRBJ1-2	TRBV19